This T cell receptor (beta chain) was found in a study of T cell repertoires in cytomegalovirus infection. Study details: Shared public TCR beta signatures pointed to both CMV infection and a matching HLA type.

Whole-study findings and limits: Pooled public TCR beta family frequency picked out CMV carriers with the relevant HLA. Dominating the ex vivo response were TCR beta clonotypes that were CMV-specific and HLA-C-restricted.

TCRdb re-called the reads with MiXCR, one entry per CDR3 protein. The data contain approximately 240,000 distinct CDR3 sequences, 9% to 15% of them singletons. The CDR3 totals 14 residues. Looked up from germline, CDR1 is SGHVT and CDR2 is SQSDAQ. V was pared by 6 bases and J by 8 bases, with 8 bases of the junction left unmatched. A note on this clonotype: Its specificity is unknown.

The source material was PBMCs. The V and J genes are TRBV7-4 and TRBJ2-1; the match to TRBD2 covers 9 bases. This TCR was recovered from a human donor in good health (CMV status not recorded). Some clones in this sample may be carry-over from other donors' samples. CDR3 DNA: TGTGCCAGCAGTTTCCTTAGCGGGAGTCATGAGCAGTTCTTC. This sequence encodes CASSFLSGSHEQFF.